Listed here are 16 T cell receptor beta chains from one sample, sequenced in a study of blood T cell repertoires in COVID-19. Sequencing used immunoSEQ multiplex PCR; TCRdb keeps in-frame clones, though not all of them. The profile shows 200,000 to 250,000 clones, roughly nine tenths of them singletons. The sequenced sample was peripheral blood. These receptors were obtained from a man in his sixties with acute or convalescent COVID-19.

This clone has a count of ten or more. This rearrangement joins TRBV11-3 to TRBJ2-5; D not resolved. Germline CDR1 is SGHNT and CDR2 is YENEEA. The CDR3 extends over 12 amino acids. Deletions cut 4 bases from V and 2 bases from J, with 5 bases between. CDR3 bases: TGTGCCAGCAGCTCCATTCAAGAGACCCAGTACTTC. It yields the protein CASSSIQETQYF.

This sequence joins TRBV2 and TRBJ2-2, with 10 bases aligning to TRBD2. V shed 3 bases, J shed 5 bases, and the junction held 6 bases outside the gene matches. Per the germline V gene, CDR1 is SNHLY and CDR2 is FYNNEI. The CDR3 covers 16 residues. The CDR3: CASSDGLAGATGELFF. The CDR3 DNA reads TGTGCCAGCAGTGATGGGCTAGCGGGAGCAACCGGGGAGCTGTTTTTT.

Only one count was recorded for this clone. The chain employs TRBV9 and TRBJ2-1, with TRBD2 matching 10 bases. Unmatched junction bases numbered 8, after V lost 4 bases and J lost 4 bases. This CDR3 region has 16 residues. Per the germline V gene, CDR1 is SGDLS and CDR2 is YYNGEE. The chain's CDR3 is CASSSRLAGLYNEQFF. CDR3 bases: TGTGCCAGCAGCTCAAGACTAGCGGGTTTGTACAATGAGCAGTTCTTC. The full variable domain, its missing parts supplied by reference TRBV9 and TRBJ2-1, is DSGVTQTPKHLITATGQRVTLRCSPRSGDLSVYWYQQSLDQGLQFLIQYYNGEERAKGNILERFSAQQFPDLHSELNLSSLELGDSALYFCASSSRLAGLYNEQFFGPGTRLTVL.

V and J are TRBV2 and TRBJ2-3; D is unclear. There are 14 residues in the CDR3. Trimming pared 2 bases from V and 5 bases from J, leaving 11 bases between. The germline gives CDR1 SNHLY, CDR2 FYNNEI. CDR3 sequence: CASSELTPRDTQYF. CDR3 DNA: TGTGCCAGCAGTGAATTGACTCCGCGAGATACGCAGTATTTT.

This chain links TRBV5-1 with TRBJ1-2; perhaps TRBD1 as D (6 bases). Germline-derived CDR1 and CDR2 are SGHRS and YFSETQ. The ends were cut back, 3 bases at V and 6 bases at J, with 12 bases in the middle. The CDR3 has 13 residues. In DNA form, the CDR3 reads TGCGCCAGCAGCTCCCTCCACAGGGATGGCTACACCTTC. It codes for CASSSLHRDGYTF.

The rearrangement links TRBV7-8 to TRBJ2-7, with 11 bases identical to TRBD2. The CDR3 runs 16 residues. Per germline, CDR1 SGHVS and CDR2 FQNEAQ. V lost 5 bases, J lost 0 bases, and 6 bases stayed unmatched. The CDR3 here is CASSPLAGVTSYEQYF. In DNA form, the CDR3 reads TGTGCCAGCAGCCCACTAGCGGGAGTTACCTCCTACGAGCAGTACTTC. Full variable domain (outside the CDR3, taken from reference TRBV7-8 and TRBJ2-7): GAGVSQSPRYKVAKRGQDVALRCDPISGHVSLFWYQQALGQGPEFLTYFQNEAQLDKSGLPSDRFFAERPEGSVSTLKIQRTQQEDSAVYLCASSPLAGVTSYEQYFGPGTRLTVT.

The chain uses TRBV7-6 and TRBJ1-6; possible D gene TRBD1, 6 bases. This CDR3 has 15 residues. Germline-derived CDR1 and CDR2 are SGHVS and FNYEAQ. V shed 2 bases and J shed 8 bases, with 13 bases lying between them. CDR3 DNA: TGTGCCAGCAGCTTAAGTACAGGGCGGGATTCACCCCTCCACTTT. Translation gives CASSLSTGRDSPLHF.

The V and J genes are TRBV30 and TRBJ2-5, with D perhaps TRBD2 (5 bases). Germline V CDR1 and CDR2: GTSNPN, SVGIG (reference sequence). The V gene lost 3 bases and the J gene lost 4 bases, with 12 bases spanning the gap. CDR3 size: 13 residues. The chain's CDR3 is CAWSRGPRETQYF. The CDR3, as DNA: TGTGCCTGGAGCCGAGGGCCACGAGAGACCCAGTACTTC.

V and J are TRBV11-2 and TRBJ1-2; D call uncertain. Trimming took off 5 bases at V and 8 bases at J, with 15 bases between the two ends. CDR3 size: 13 residues. CDR1 and CDR2 (germline): SGHAT, FQNNGV. The CDR3 DNA follows: TGTGCCAGCAGCGGTCAGCGGGCTGAAGGCTACACCTTC. This sequence encodes CASSGQRAEGYTF.

The chain uses TRBV24-1 and TRBJ2-5; 7 bases are shared with TRBD2. V lost 5 bases to trimming and J lost 5 bases; unmatched junction nucleotides: 10. The germline V gene encodes CDR1 KGHDR and CDR2 SFDVKD. The CDR3 runs 15 residues. The CDR3 sequence is CATSAEGGLGETQYF. The CDR3 DNA is TGTGCCACCAGTGCGGAGGGAGGGCTGGGGGAGACCCAGTACTTC.

The rearrangement links TRBV6-5 to TRBJ1-2; D is undetermined. Germline lookup yields CDR1 MNHEY and CDR2 SVGAGI. The CDR3 is made up of 11 amino acids. V was cut by 5 bases and J by 7 bases, with 8 bases left in between. The CDR3 is CASSTGGGYTF. The CDR3 nucleotides read TGTGCCAGCAGTACGGGAGGTGGCTACACCTTC.

The table lists this clone with a count of one. This chain joins TRBV6-5 and TRBJ1-6; D might be TRBD1 (5 bases). The CDR3 is made up of 16 amino acids. V lost 0 bases and J 9 bases, leaving 15 bases between the germline ends. The germline CDR1 and CDR2 sequences are MNHEY and SVGAGI. CDR3 DNA: TGTGCCAGCAGTTACTCGATTATAGGGGCAGGTTCACCCCTCCACTTT. Protein sequence: CASSYSIIGAGSPLHF.

V gene TRBV7-2 combines with J gene TRBJ1-4; 10 bases are shared with TRBD1. Germline loops: CDR1 SGHTA, CDR2 FQGNSA. The CDR3 has 19 amino acids. Trimming cost V 1 base and J 4 bases; bases outside gene matches: 12. The CDR3 protein is CASSLGRTGGRGRNEKLFF. CDR3 DNA sequence: TGTGCCAGCAGCTTAGGCCGGACAGGGGGACGGGGGCGTAATGAAAAACTGTTTTTT. The full variable domain, in which reference TRBV7-2 and TRBJ1-4 provide the parts outside the CDR3, is GAGVSQSPSNKVTEKGKDVELRCDPISGHTALYWYRQSLGQGLEFLIYFQGNSAPDKSGLPSDRFSAERTGGSVSTLTIQRTQQEDSAVYLCASSLGRTGGRGRNEKLFFGSGTQLSVL.

The CDR3 protein is CASSGQTSNQPQHF. In DNA, the CDR3 is TGTGCCAGCAGCGGACAAACTAGCAATCAGCCCCAGCATTTT. The chain recombines TRBV6-2 or TRBV6-3 with TRBJ1-5, with D tentatively TRBD1 (5 bases). The germline V gene has CDR1 MNHEY and CDR2 SVGEGT. The CDR3 totals 14 residues. V was shortened by 6 bases and J by 0 bases, with 9 bases between the two germline ends.

The chain carries TRBV28 and TRBJ2-3, with a possible D match to TRBD2 (6 bases). CDR3 length equals 15 residues. The germline V gene has CDR1 MDHEN and CDR2 SYDVKM. Trimming took off 10 bases at V and 4 bases at J, with 21 bases between the two ends. For the CDR3, the DNA is TGTGCCACCCAAAGGCCTGGGGGGTACGCAGATACGCAGTATTTT. Amino acids: CATQRPGGYADTQYF.

The V and J genes are TRBV7-2 and TRBJ2-5; 11 bases map to TRBD2. The V segment lost 5 bases and the J segment 5 bases; nucleotides outside the gene matches: 7. CDR1 SGHTA and CDR2 FQGNSA come from the germline V gene. The CDR3 spans 15 residues. Here the CDR3 reads CASSLLAGVVETQYF. The CDR3 nucleotides are TGTGCCAGCAGCCTACTAGCGGGAGTCGTTGAGACCCAGTACTTC.